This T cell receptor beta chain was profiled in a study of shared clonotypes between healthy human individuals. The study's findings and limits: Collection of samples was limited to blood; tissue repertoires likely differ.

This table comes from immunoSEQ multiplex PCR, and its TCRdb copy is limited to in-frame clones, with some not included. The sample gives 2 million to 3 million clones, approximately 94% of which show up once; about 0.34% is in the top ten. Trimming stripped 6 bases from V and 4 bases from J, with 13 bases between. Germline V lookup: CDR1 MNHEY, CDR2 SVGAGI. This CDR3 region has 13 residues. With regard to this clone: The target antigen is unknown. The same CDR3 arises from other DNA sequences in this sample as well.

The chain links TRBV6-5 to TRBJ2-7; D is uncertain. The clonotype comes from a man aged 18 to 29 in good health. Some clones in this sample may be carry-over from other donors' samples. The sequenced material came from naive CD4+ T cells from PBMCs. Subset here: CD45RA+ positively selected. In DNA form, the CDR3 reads TGTGCCAGCAGGGCCGGGCCGACTTACGAGCAGTACTTC. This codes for CASRAGPTYEQYF.